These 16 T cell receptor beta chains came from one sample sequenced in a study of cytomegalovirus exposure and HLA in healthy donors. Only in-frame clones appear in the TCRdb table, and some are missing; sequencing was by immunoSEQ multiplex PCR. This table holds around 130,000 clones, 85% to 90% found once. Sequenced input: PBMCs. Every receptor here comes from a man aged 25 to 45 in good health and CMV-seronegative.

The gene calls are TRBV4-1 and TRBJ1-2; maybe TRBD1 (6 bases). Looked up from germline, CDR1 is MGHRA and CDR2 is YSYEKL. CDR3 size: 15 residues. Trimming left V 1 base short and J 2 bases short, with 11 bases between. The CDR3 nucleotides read TGCGCCAGCAGCCAAGCCCGGACAGCGAACTATGGCTACACCTTC. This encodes CASSQARTANYGYTF.

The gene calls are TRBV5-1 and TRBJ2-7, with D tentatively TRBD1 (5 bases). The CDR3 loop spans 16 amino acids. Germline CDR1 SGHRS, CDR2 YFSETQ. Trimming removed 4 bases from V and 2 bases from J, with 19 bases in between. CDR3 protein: CASSPDSSKGPYEQYF. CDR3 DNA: TGCGCCAGCAGCCCCGACAGTTCCAAAGGACCCTACGAGCAGTACTTC.

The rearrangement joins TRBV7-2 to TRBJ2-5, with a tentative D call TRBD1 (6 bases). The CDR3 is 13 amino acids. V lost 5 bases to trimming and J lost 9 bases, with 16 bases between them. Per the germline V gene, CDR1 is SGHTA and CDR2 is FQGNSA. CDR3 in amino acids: CASSLQQGQAQYF. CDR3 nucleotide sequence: TGTGCCAGCAGCCTTCAACAGGGTCAGGCCCAGTACTTC.

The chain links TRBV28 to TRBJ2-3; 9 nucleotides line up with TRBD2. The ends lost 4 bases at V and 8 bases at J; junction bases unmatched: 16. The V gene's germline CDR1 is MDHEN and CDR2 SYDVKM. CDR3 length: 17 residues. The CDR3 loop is CASSSWGSGGGSGTQYF. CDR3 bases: TGTGCCAGCAGTTCTTGGGGTAGCGGGGGAGGATCGGGTACGCAGTATTTT.

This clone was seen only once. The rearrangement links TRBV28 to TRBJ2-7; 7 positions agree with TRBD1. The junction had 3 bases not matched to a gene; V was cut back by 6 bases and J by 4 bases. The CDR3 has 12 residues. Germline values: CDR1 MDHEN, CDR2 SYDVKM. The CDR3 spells CASSRDSYEQYF. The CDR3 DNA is TGTGCCAGCAGCCGGGACAGTTACGAGCAGTACTTC.

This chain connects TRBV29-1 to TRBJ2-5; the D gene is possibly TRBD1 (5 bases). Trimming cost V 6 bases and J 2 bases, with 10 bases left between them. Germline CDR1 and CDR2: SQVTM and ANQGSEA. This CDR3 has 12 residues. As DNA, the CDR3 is TGCAGCGTCGACAGATTTCAAGAGACCCAGTACTTC. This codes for CSVDRFQETQYF.

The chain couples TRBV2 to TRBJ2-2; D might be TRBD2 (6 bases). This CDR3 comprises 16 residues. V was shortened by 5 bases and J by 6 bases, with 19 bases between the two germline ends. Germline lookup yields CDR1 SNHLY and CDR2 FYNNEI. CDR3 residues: CASSTRDRRGAGELFF. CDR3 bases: TGTGCCAGCAGTACAAGGGACCGGAGGGGCGCCGGGGAGCTGTTTTTT.

The CDR3 bases are TGTGCCAGCGGATACCCCCAGGGCACAGATACGCAGTATTTT. As protein: CASGYPQGTDTQYF. V is TRBV6-5 and J is TRBJ2-3; D is uncertain. Germline CDR1 reads MNHEY; CDR2 reads SVGAGI. CDR3 length: 14 residues. The ends were cut back, 8 bases at V and 1 base at J, with 13 bases in the middle.

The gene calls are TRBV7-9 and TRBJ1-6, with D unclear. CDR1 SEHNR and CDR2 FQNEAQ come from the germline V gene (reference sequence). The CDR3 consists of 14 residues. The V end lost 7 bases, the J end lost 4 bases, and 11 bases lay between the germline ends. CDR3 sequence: CASTEDAYNSPLHF. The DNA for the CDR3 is TGTGCCAGCACGGAGGACGCATATAATTCACCCCTCCACTTT.

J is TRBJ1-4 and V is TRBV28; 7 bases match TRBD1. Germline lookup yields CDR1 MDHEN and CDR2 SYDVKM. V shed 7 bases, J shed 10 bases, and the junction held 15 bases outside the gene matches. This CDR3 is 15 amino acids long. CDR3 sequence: CASTSDEGRGVKLFF. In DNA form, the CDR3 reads TGTGCCAGCACCAGCGATGAGGGCAGGGGGGTAAAACTGTTTTTT.

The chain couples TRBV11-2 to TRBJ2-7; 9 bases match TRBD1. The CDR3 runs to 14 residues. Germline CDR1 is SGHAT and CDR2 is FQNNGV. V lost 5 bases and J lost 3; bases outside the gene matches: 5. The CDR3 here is CASSPWTGDYEQYF. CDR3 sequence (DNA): TGTGCCAGCAGCCCCTGGACAGGGGACTACGAGCAGTACTTC.

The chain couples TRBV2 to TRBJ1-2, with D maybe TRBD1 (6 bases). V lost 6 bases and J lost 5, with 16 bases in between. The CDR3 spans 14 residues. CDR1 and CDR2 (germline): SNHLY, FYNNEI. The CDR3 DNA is TGTGCCAGCAGGAGGGGGGGGCCAGGATATGGCTACACCTTC. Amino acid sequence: CASRRGGPGYGYTF.

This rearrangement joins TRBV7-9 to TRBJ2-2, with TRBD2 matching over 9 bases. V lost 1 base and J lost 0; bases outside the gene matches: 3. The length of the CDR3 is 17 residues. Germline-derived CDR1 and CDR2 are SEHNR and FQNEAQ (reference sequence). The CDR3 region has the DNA TGTGCCAGCAGCTTAGGGTTAGCGGGGGCGAACACCGGGGAGCTGTTTTTT. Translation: CASSLGLAGANTGELFF.

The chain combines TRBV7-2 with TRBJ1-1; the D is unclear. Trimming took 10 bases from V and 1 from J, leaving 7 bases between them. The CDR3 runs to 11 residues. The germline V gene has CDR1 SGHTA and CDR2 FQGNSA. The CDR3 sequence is CATQKNTEAFF. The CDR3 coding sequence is TGTGCCACCCAAAAGAACACTGAAGCTTTCTTT.

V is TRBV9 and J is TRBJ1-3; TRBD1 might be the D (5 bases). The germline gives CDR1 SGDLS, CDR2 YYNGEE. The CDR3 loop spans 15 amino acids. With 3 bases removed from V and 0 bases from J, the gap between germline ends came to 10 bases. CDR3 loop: CASSAGGDSGNTIYF. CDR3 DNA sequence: TGTGCCAGCAGCGCCGGGGGTGACTCTGGAAACACCATATATTTT.

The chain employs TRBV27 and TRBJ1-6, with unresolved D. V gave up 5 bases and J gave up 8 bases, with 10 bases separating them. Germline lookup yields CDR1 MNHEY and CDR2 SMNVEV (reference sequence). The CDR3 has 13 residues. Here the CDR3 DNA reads TGTGCCAGCAGTCCGACACTTTATTCACCCCTCCACTTT. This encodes CASSPTLYSPLHF.